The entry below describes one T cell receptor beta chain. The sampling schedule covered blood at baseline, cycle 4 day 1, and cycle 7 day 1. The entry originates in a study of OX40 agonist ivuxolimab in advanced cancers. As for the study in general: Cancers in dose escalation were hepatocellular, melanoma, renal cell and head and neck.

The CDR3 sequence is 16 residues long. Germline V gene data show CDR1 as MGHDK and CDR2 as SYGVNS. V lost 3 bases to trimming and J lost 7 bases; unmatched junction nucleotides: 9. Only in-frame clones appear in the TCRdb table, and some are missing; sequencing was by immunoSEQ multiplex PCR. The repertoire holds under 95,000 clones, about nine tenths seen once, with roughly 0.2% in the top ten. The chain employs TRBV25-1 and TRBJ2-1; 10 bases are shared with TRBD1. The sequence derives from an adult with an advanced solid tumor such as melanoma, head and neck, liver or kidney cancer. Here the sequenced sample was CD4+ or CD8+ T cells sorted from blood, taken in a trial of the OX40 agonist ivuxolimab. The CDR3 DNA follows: TGTGCCAGCAGTGACCCGAGACAGGGGGCCTGGAATGAGCAGTTCTTC. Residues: CASSDPRQGAWNEQFF.